These 8 T cell receptor beta chains were sequenced from one sample in a study of T cell responses to AZD1222 COVID-19 vaccine (dated by TCRdb to about 2021). The time point label, read with the paper, signifies: baseline before first vaccination. The library was made by the immunoSEQ multiplex PCR assay. In its TCRdb copy, this immuneACCESS table keeps in-frame sequences only and misses some clones. Where compared with another copy, unresolved V genes explain less than half of these, and the others have no known cause. Within this sample are 90,000 to 95,000 clones, with roughly 90% of them counted one time only. The ten biggest clones cover roughly a fifth of the sample. The input for sequencing was peripheral blood, taken on day 0 of AZD1222 vaccination. Receptors originate from an adult in good health.

The chain joins TRBV5-1 to TRBJ2-2; TRBD1 agrees at 10 bases. The CDR3 totals 17 residues. From germline, CDR1 is SGHRS and CDR2 YFSETQ. J lost 0 bases, V lost 0 bases, and 2 bases had no gene match. In DNA, the CDR3 is TGCGCCAGCAGCTTGGCGGGACAGGGGTCGAACACCGGGGAGCTGTTTTTT. Its protein product is CASSLAGQGSNTGELFF.

The chain joins TRBV9 to TRBJ2-1; weak D call: TRBD2 (5 bases). The CDR3 has 15 amino acids. Germline-derived CDR1 and CDR2 are SGDLS and YYNGEE. V shed 0 bases and J shed 11 bases, with 18 bases lying between them. This chain's CDR3 is CASSVEASTLGQQFF. The CDR3 DNA reads as TGTGCCAGCAGCGTAGAGGCTAGCACCCTAGGTCAGCAGTTCTTC.

The chain combines TRBV19 with TRBJ1-3; D ambiguous. The CDR3 loop spans 14 amino acids. Germline V gene data show CDR1 as LNHDA and CDR2 as SQIVND (reference sequence). The germline V and J ends were trimmed by 6 bases and 1 base, with 10 bases remaining between them. The CDR3 loop reads CASRAGESGNTIYF. DNA of the CDR3: TGTGCCAGTAGGGCGGGAGAATCTGGAAACACCATATATTTT.

This clone has just one count. The chain couples TRBV6-5 to TRBJ2-5; D perhaps matches TRBD1 (5 bases). The CDR3 is made up of 14 amino acids. Germline V CDR1 and CDR2: MNHEY, SVGAGI. The CDR3 sequence: CASQPAGPGETQYF. CDR3 DNA sequence: TGTGCAAGTCAGCCAGCAGGGCCAGGAGAGACCCAGTACTTC.

This chain links TRBV11-3 with TRBJ2-5, with D possibly TRBD1 on 5 matching bases. The ends were cut back, 5 bases at V and 9 bases at J, with 28 bases in the middle. This CDR3 region has 17 residues. CDR1 is SGHNT, CDR2 YENEEA, per germline. The CDR3 region has the DNA TGTGCCAGCAGCCCGACCGGGTGGGCAGGGCCAAAACCCCCCCAGTACTTC. Translating it yields CASSPTGWAGPKPPQYF.

This sequence joins TRBV4-2 and TRBJ1-2; a weak D match, TRBD1 (5 bases). Germline CDR1 and CDR2: LGHNA and YNFKEQ. The CDR3 totals 14 residues. Trimming took off 0 bases at V and 4 bases at J, with 9 bases between the two ends. CDR3 sequence: CASSQDEGTYGYTF. The CDR3 DNA sequence: TGTGCCAGCAGCCAAGATGAGGGGACCTATGGCTACACCTTC.

The chain employs TRBV7-3 and TRBJ1-2, with 12 positions matching TRBD1. This CDR3 has 14 residues. In germline, CDR1 is SGHTA, CDR2 FQGTGA. The V gene end was trimmed by 5 bases and the J gene end by 7 bases; junction bases not matched to a gene: 5. CDR3 residues: CASSLGTGGGGYTF. For the CDR3, the DNA is TGTGCCAGCAGCCTCGGGACAGGGGGCGGTGGCTACACCTTC.

V is TRBV11-2 and J is TRBJ1-1; unclear D gene. The CDR3 is 12 residues long. V dropped 3 bases and J dropped 1 base, with 3 bases sitting between them. CDR1 and CDR2 from the germline V gene are SGHAT and FQNNGV. The chain's CDR3 is CASSFTNTEAFF. DNA for the CDR3: TGTGCCAGCAGCTTTACGAACACTGAAGCTTTCTTT.